This T cell receptor beta chain was sequenced in a study of blood T cell repertoires in COVID-19. Repertoires were generated with immunoSEQ multiplex PCR, while TCRdb's copy carries only in-frame clones and drops some. Among under 300,000 clones, 88% were seen once, and the ten largest hold 0.65% to 0.9%. Trimming left V 4 bases short and J 6 bases short, with 19 bases between. This CDR3 contains 15 residues. Germline V gene sequence: CDR1 GTSNPN, CDR2 SVGIG (reference sequence). The chain is built from TRBV30 and TRBJ1-5; weak D call: TRBD1 (6 bases). This clonotype was obtained from a woman in her thirties with acute or convalescent COVID-19. The material sequenced was peripheral blood. The CDR3 region has the DNA TGTGCCTGGACCAAAACAGGGTCTCGAGGTCAGCCCCAGCATTTT. It yields the protein CAWTKTGSRGQPQHF.